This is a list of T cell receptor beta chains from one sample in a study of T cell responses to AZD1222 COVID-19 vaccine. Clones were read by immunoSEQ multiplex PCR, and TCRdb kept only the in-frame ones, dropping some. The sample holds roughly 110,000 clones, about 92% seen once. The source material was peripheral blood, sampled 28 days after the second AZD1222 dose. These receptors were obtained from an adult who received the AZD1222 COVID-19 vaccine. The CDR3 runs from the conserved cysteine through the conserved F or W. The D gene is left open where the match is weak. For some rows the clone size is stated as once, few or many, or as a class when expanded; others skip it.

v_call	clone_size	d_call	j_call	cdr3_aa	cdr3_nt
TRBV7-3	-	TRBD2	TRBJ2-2	CASSFPTSGSANTGELFF	TGTGCCAGCAGCTTCCCGACTAGCGGGAGTGCGAACACCGGGGAGCTGTTTTTT
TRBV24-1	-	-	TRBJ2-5	CATSDLNEETQYF	TGTGCCACCAGTGATTTGAATGAAGAGACCCAGTACTTC
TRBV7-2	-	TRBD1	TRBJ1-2	CASSLDQGVYGYTF	TGTGCCAGCAGCTTAGACCAGGGGGTCTATGGCTACACCTTC
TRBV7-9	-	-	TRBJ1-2	CASSFSSTDYKGYTF	TGTGCCAGCAGCTTCTCCTCGACGGACTATAAGGGCTACACCTTC
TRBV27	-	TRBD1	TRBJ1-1	CASRPSGRGHTEAFF	TGTGCCAGCAGGCCTTCGGGCAGGGGGCACACTGAAGCTTTCTTT
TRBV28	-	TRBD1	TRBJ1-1	CASSLLTGVNTEAFF	TGTGCCAGCAGTTTATTAACAGGGGTGAACACTGAAGCTTTCTTT
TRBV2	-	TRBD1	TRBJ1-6	CASSVVRGGQGDVDSPLHF	TGTGCCAGCAGTGTTGTGCGTGGGGGACAGGGGGACGTCGATTCACCCCTCCACTTT
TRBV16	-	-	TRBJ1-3	CASSPDGRGNTIYF	TGTGCCAGCAGCCCAGATGGGAGAGGAAACACCATATATTTT
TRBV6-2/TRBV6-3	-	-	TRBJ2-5	CASRYRDNQETQYF	TGTGCCAGCAGGTACCGGGACAACCAAGAGACCCAGTACTTC
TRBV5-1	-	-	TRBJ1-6	CASSLAQGDSPLHF	TGCGCCAGCAGCTTGGCCCAAGGAGATTCACCCCTCCACTTT
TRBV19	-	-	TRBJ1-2	CASSTLQERTGYTF	TGTGCCAGTAGTACACTACAGGAAAGGACGGGCTACACCTTC
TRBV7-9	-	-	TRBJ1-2	CASSLVGAPNYGYTF	TGTGCCAGCAGCTTAGTTGGGGCCCCTAACTATGGCTACACCTTC
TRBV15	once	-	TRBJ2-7	CATSRGLPGSGTYEQYF	TGTGCCACCAGCAGAGGCTTACCGGGGTCAGGGACCTACGAGCAGTACTTC
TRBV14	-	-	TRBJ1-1	CASSQARVPNTEAFF	TGTGCCAGCAGCCAAGCGAGGGTCCCGAACACTGAAGCTTTCTTT
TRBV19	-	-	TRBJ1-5	CASSPPNQPQHF	TGTGCCAGTAGCCCACCCAATCAGCCCCAGCATTTT
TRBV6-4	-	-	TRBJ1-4	CASSAGGPNEKLFF	TGTGCCAGCAGCGCCGGAGGGCCGAATGAAAAACTGTTTTTT
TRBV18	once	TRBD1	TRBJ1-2	CASAQGGTGYGYTF	TGTGCCAGCGCTCAAGGGGGCACGGGATATGGCTACACCTTC
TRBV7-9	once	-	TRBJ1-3	CASSPERISTIYF	TGTGCCAGCAGCCCCGAGCGAATATCCACCATATATTTT
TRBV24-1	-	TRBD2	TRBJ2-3	CATSDLPSGSSDTQYF	TGTGCCACCAGTGATTTGCCTAGCGGGAGTTCAGATACGCAGTATTTT
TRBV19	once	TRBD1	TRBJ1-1	CASSIEGQGNTEAFF	TGTGCCAGTAGTATAGAGGGACAGGGAAACACTGAAGCTTTCTTT
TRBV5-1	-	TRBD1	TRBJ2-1	CASSWDREDEQFF	TGCGCCAGCAGCTGGGACAGGGAAGATGAGCAGTTCTTC
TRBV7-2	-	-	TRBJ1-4	CASSLNASNEKLFF	TGTGCCAGCAGCTTAAACGCGAGTAATGAAAAACTGTTTTTT
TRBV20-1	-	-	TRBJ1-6	CSASQGDVSPLHF	TGCAGTGCTAGTCAGGGAGACGTGTCACCCCTCCACTTT
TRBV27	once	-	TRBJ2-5	CASSSEPLRVRETQYF	TGTGCCAGCAGTTCGGAACCTCTGAGGGTCCGAGAGACCCAGTACTTC
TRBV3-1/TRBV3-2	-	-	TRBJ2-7	CASSRDWQTEQYF	TGTGCCAGCAGCCGGGATTGGCAGACCGAGCAGTACTTC
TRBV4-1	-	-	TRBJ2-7	CASSQARSYEQYF	TGCGCCAGCAGCCAAGCCCGATCCTACGAGCAGTACTTC
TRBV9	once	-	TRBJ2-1	CASSVVGVPHNEQFF	TGTGCCAGCAGCGTAGTAGGGGTGCCCCACAATGAGCAGTTCTTC
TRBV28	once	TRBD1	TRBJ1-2	CASSPVTGQELSGYTF	TGTGCCAGCAGTCCTGTGACGGGACAGGAGCTCTCTGGCTACACCTTC
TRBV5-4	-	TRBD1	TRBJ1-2	CASSSRDRDGYTF	TGTGCCAGCAGCTCCCGGGACAGAGATGGCTACACCTTC
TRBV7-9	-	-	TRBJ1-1	CASSPHTGAETEAFF	TGTGCCAGCAGCCCCCATACGGGGGCAGAAACTGAAGCTTTCTTT
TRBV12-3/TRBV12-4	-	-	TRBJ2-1	CASSLALSGEQFF	TGTGCCAGCAGTTTAGCGCTGTCAGGGGAGCAGTTCTTC
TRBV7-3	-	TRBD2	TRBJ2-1	CASSLAWGGRSSVEQFF	TGTGCCAGCAGCCTAGCTTGGGGGGGTCGCTCCAGTGTAGAGCAGTTCTTC